These 16 T cell receptor beta chains share one sample of origin, sequenced in a study of shared clonotypes between healthy human individuals. Assay used: immunoSEQ multiplex PCR; TCRdb lists only in-frame clones, some missing. Found here are more than 2 million clones, about 94% of them singletons; the top ten hold around 1.1%. As defined, naive CD8 cells were CD45RO-negative and positively selected for CCR7, with terminally differentiated effector memory CD45RA+ cells excluded. Sequencing was done on a sample of naive CD8+ T cells sorted from blood. The receptors stem from a man younger than 35 in good health.

The chain uses TRBV4-3 and TRBJ2-3; no firm D call. The germline gives CDR1 LGHNA, CDR2 YSLEER. V lost 0 bases, J lost 6 bases, and 4 bases lay in between. This CDR3 region has 12 residues. The CDR3 sequence: CASSQEGDTQYF. CDR3 nucleotides: TGCGCCAGCAGCCAAGAGGGGGATACGCAGTATTTT.

A few counts support this clone. DNA for the CDR3: TGTGCCTGGAGTACGGTGCGGGAGACCCAGTACTTC. Amino acids: CAWSTVRETQYF. The V and J genes are TRBV30 and TRBJ2-5; D call uncertain. The CDR3 runs 12 residues. CDR1 is GTSNPN and CDR2 is SVGIG in the germline V gene (reference sequence). Trimming cost V 2 bases and J 5 bases, with 9 bases left between them.

The V and J genes are TRBV4-1 and TRBJ2-5, with 10 bases aligning to TRBD2. Per germline, CDR1 MGHRA and CDR2 YSYEKL. CDR3 size: 15 residues. Trimming at V came to 5 bases and at J to 1 base, leaving 4 bases not matched to a gene. CDR3 region: CASSGAGGSQETQYF. The CDR3 DNA reads TGCGCCAGCAGCGGAGCGGGGGGGTCCCAAGAGACCCAGTACTTC.

The V call is TRBV5-8, the J call TRBJ2-3; tentative D call: TRBD2 (6 bases). This CDR3 has 14 amino acids. Germline V lookup: CDR1 SGHTS, CDR2 YDEGEE. Trimming stripped 4 bases from V and 2 bases from J, with 11 bases between. CDR3 loop: CASSNGRPTDTQYF. In nucleotides, the CDR3 is TGTGCCAGCAGCAACGGGAGACCCACAGATACGCAGTATTTT.

The J gene is TRBJ1-2, the V gene TRBV27; TRBD1 might be the D (5 bases). Trimming left V 6 bases short and J 4 bases short, with 12 bases between. Per the germline V gene, CDR1 is MNHEY and CDR2 is SMNVEV (reference sequence). The CDR3 extends over 13 amino acids. The CDR3 here is CASRGFGGYGYTF. The CDR3 DNA reads TGTGCCAGCAGAGGGTTTGGGGGCTATGGCTACACCTTC.

CDR3 region: CASSMETVGLYEQYF. The DNA of the CDR3 is TGTGCCAGTAGTATGGAGACAGTGGGGCTCTACGAGCAGTACTTC. The gene calls are TRBV19 and TRBJ2-7, with D perhaps matching TRBD1 (5 bases). The CDR3 extends over 15 amino acids. Trimming removed 3 bases from V and 3 bases from J, with 15 bases in between. CDR1 is LNHDA and CDR2 is SQIVND in the germline V gene (reference sequence).

The chain recombines TRBV9 with TRBJ1-2; D is ambiguous. Germline V gene data show CDR1 as SGDLS and CDR2 as YYNGEE. Trimming removed 0 bases from V and 4 bases from J, with 10 bases in between. The CDR3 length is 14 residues. In DNA, the CDR3 is TGTGCCAGCAGCGTAGTGGAGGAGTCCTATGGCTACACCTTC. As protein: CASSVVEESYGYTF.

This rearrangement joins TRBV7-2 to TRBJ2-7, with TRBD1 matching 8 bases. Trimming at V came to 2 bases and at J to 2 bases, leaving 5 bases not matched to a gene. Germline V gene data show CDR1 as SGHTA and CDR2 as FQGNSA. The CDR3 has 15 residues. For the CDR3, the DNA is TGTGCCAGCAGCTTATTATACAGGGGGACCTACGAGCAGTACTTC. Amino acid sequence: CASSLLYRGTYEQYF.

The chain carries TRBV6-5 and TRBJ1-2; 10 positions match TRBD1. V lost 1 base to trimming and J lost 4 bases; unmatched junction nucleotides: 6. Germline V gene data show CDR1 as MNHEY and CDR2 as SVGAGI. The CDR3 loop spans 16 amino acids. In DNA, the CDR3 is TGTGCCAGCAGTTACTTGGGGACAGGGGCTCCCTATGGCTACACCTTC. As protein: CASSYLGTGAPYGYTF.

This clone was detected once. The chain employs TRBV28 and TRBJ2-2; 10 nucleotides line up with TRBD2. The V segment lost 4 bases and the J segment 5 bases; nucleotides outside the gene matches: 7. Germline values: CDR1 MDHEN, CDR2 SYDVKM. CDR3 length: 16 amino acids. As DNA, the CDR3 is TGTGCCAGCAGTTCCCAGCGGGAGGGTTGGACCGGGGAGCTGTTTTTT. This sequence encodes CASSSQREGWTGELFF.

V usage is TRBV14 and J usage is TRBJ2-1; perhaps TRBD1 as D (7 bases). CDR1 and CDR2 from the germline V gene are SGHDN and FVKESK. V shed 0 bases and J shed 4 bases, with 13 bases lying between them. This CDR3 contains 16 residues. CDR3 loop: CASSQEFRGDYNEQFF. For the CDR3, the DNA is TGTGCCAGCAGCCAAGAGTTCAGGGGGGATTACAATGAGCAGTTCTTC.

This clone appeared a few times. The chain has TRBV7-6 and TRBJ2-7; 9 bases align to TRBD1. The CDR3 is 17 residues long. V lost 1 base to trimming and J lost 2 bases; unmatched junction nucleotides: 9. Per the germline V gene, CDR1 is SGHVS and CDR2 is FNYEAQ. CDR3 nucleotide sequence: TGTGCCAGCAGCTTAGACCCTGCCGGGACAGGGACCTACGAGCAGTACTTC. Protein sequence: CASSLDPAGTGTYEQYF.

The rearrangement joins TRBV5-1 to TRBJ1-1; D is ambiguous. Germline loops: CDR1 SGHRS, CDR2 YFSETQ. The CDR3 is 13 residues long. Trimming removed 4 bases from V and 1 base from J, with 8 bases in between. The CDR3 nucleotides are TGCGCCAGCAGCATGGACGGGAACACTGAAGCTTTCTTT. Encoded protein: CASSMDGNTEAFF. The full variable domain, rest sourced from reference TRBV5-1 and TRBJ1-1, is KAGVTQTPRYLIKTRGQQVTLSCSPISGHRSVSWYQQTPGQGLQFLFEYFSETQRNKGNFPGRFSGRQFSNSRSEMNVSTLELGDSALYLCASSMDGNTEAFFGQGTRLTVV.

This chain joins TRBV18 and TRBJ2-5; unclear D gene. CDR1 and CDR2 from the germline V gene are KGHSH and LQKENI. V lost 3 bases to trimming and J lost 3 bases, with 11 bases between them. This CDR3 is 14 amino acids long. The CDR3 reads CASSPLDNEETQYF. The DNA for the CDR3 is TGTGCCAGCTCACCCCTCGACAACGAAGAGACCCAGTACTTC.

This sequence joins TRBV15 and TRBJ1-3; D is unclear. With 3 bases removed from V and 4 bases from J, the gap between germline ends came to 13 bases. CDR1 and CDR2 from the germline V gene are LNHNV and YYDKDF (reference sequence). CDR3 length equals 15 residues. The CDR3 nucleotides are TGTGCCACCAGCAGCCCCCGGGAGATGGGAAACACCATATATTTT. It codes for CATSSPREMGNTIYF.

This clone was seen once. The chain uses TRBV4-3 and TRBJ2-6; weak D call: TRBD2 (6 bases). In germline, CDR1 is LGHNA, CDR2 YSLEER. CDR3 length: 20 residues. V lost 0 bases and J lost 2, with 20 bases in between. The CDR3 reads CASSQDLRREIMTGANVLTF. Written as DNA, the CDR3 is TGCGCCAGCAGCCAAGATCTCCGGAGGGAAATAATGACTGGGGCCAACGTCCTGACTTTC.